This record covers a single T cell receptor beta chain. As yet, its antigen is unknown. An end of the junction does not agree with germline; a read error may underlie this. This sample was included in a study of PD-1 blockade in classical Hodgkin lymphoma. About the research overall: The study gave patients nivolumab 3 mg/kg intravenously every 2 weeks.

Assay: immunoSEQ multiplex PCR; the TCRdb copy retains only in-frame clones and omits some. This repertoire shows about 12,000 clones, just under 80% found once; its top ten account for roughly 24%. Overall study findings and caveats: Partial responders and progressors had significantly lower baseline TCR diversity. Exclusion covered patients beginning nivolumab under 1 year post-ASCT.

CDR1 is SNHLY and CDR2 is FYNNEI in the germline V gene. The CDR3 consists of 16 residues. After autologous stem cell transplantation all patients relapsed, and prior brentuximab vedotin exposure differed between cohorts. This TCR derives from a human donor with classical Hodgkin lymphoma. The chain combines TRBV2 with TRBJ2-1; 8 bases align to TRBD2. The material was peripheral blood mononuclear cells (PBMCs), obtained at baseline. The CDR3 loop is CASRDRAGVTYNEQFF. The CDR3 DNA follows: TGTGCAAGCAGGGACCGAGCGGGAGTGACCTACAATGAGCAGTTCTTC.